This T cell receptor (beta chain) was identified in a study of T cell responses to AZD1222 COVID-19 vaccine. Study-level information: The analysis combined second doses at about 4 or about 12 weeks.

A word on this clone: The antigen is unknown.

The study's findings and limits: Among spike-specific TCRs, nearly half reportedly target unmutated variant regions. Increased Spike-specific TCR breadth and depth were observed after two AZD1222 doses.

V lost 0 bases to trimming and J lost 7 bases, with 10 bases between them. Germline CDR1 MGHRA, CDR2 YSYEKL. CDR3 length equals 13 residues. Using immunoSEQ multiplex PCR, the repertoire was profiled, and TCRdb retains in-frame clones only, with some absent. The sample has 100,000 or so clones; roughly 87% are singletons. This clonotype was obtained from an adult in good health. The sample in question was peripheral blood, obtained on day 0 of AZD1222 vaccination. This chain connects TRBV4-1 to TRBJ2-7, with a weak D call TRBD1 (5 bases). The CDR3 sequence is CASSQDSREEQYF. Written as DNA, the CDR3 is TGCGCCAGCAGCCAAGATAGCAGGGAAGAGCAGTACTTC.